The 8 T cell receptor beta chains given below trace back to one sample, sequenced in a study of control samples from healthy donors and cancer patients (dated by TCRdb to about 2020). Libraries came from the immunoSEQ multiplex PCR assay. The source is immuneACCESS, and TCRdb retained only in-frame sequences with V and J called. Part of the clones is not carried over; for the studies checked, unresolved V genes explain less than half of this, and the remainder is unexplained. The sample table shows about 63,000 clones, and around 87% are seen once. Clones ranked in the top ten supply 10% to 15% of the sample. The sequenced sample was PBMCs. Receptors were obtained from a woman aged 60-70 years with lung cancer.

The chain joins TRBV11-2 to TRBJ1-1; 11 bases map to TRBD1. V was pared by 1 base and J by 1 base, with 8 bases of the junction left unmatched. Germline CDR1 and CDR2: SGHAT and FQNNGV. CDR3 length: 18 residues. The CDR3 spells CASSLVLGQGAKNTEAFF. DNA for the CDR3: TGTGCCAGCAGCTTAGTCCTCGGACAGGGGGCGAAGAACACTGAAGCTTTCTTT.

Only one count was recorded for this clone. This chain connects TRBV19 to TRBJ2-3; 14 bases are shared with TRBD2. CDR1 is LNHDA, CDR2 SQIVND, per germline (reference sequence). The CDR3 length is 16 residues. The V and J ends lost 5 bases and 5 bases, in that order; junction bases with no gene match: 6. CDR3 nucleotide sequence: TGTGCCAGTAGTGCACCGGGACTAGCGGGAGTAGATACGCAGTATTTT. Protein sequence: CASSAPGLAGVDTQYF.

This clone was detected only a few times. The chain links TRBV9 to TRBJ1-2; 9 bases match TRBD1. This CDR3 contains 17 residues. V trimming: 4 bases; J trimming: 4 bases; junction bases outside the gene matches: 14. The germline V gene encodes CDR1 SGDLS and CDR2 YYNGEE. The CDR3 bases are TGTGCCAGCAGCTCTTTTAGGGGGACAGGGATCCCCTATGGCTACACCTTC. Translating gives CASSSFRGTGIPYGYTF.

The rearrangement joins TRBV28 to TRBJ1-2; D is ambiguous. V gave up 4 bases and J gave up 4 bases, with 4 bases separating them. The CDR3 spans 11 residues. Germline V gene lookup returns CDR1 MDHEN and CDR2 SYDVKM. This chain's CDR3 is CASSSFYGYTF. The CDR3 DNA sequence: TGTGCCAGCAGTTCGTTCTATGGCTACACCTTC.

The rearrangement joins TRBV6-6 to TRBJ1-6; the D is unclear. The CDR3 consists of 14 residues. V was trimmed by 7 bases and J by 7 bases, leaving 14 bases between them. The germline gives CDR1 MNHNY, CDR2 SVGAGI (reference sequence). Here the CDR3 reads CASTAERRNSPLHF. The CDR3 nucleotides are TGTGCCAGCACCGCAGAGAGGAGGAATTCACCCCTCCACTTT.

The V call is TRBV7-2, the J call TRBJ2-7; D is unresolved. The CDR3 covers 14 residues. Germline V gives CDR1 SGHTA, CDR2 FQGNSA. Between the trimmed V and J ends, which lost 5 bases and 0 bases, there was a span of 11 bases. CDR3 DNA sequence: TGTGCCAGCAGCGTTAGCAGCGCCTCCTACGAGCAGTACTTC. Translating gives CASSVSSASYEQYF.

This sequence joins TRBV4-1 and TRBJ1-2, with D possibly matching TRBD1 (5 bases). The V end was cut by 3 bases, the J end by 8 bases, with 19 bases between. From germline, CDR1 is MGHRA and CDR2 YSYEKL. This CDR3 comprises 15 residues. CDR3: CASSHTGTQKLGYTF. CDR3 sequence (DNA): TGCGCCAGCAGCCATACCGGGACTCAGAAGTTGGGCTACACCTTC.

V is TRBV6-1 and J is TRBJ1-1, with D hard to call. The length of the CDR3 is 12 residues. Per germline, CDR1 MNHNS and CDR2 SASEGT. V was pared by 0 bases and J by 8 bases, with 7 bases between. The CDR3 region is CASSEASGEAFF. The CDR3 DNA reads TGTGCCAGCAGTGAAGCATCTGGGGAAGCTTTCTTT.